The 24 T cell receptor beta chains below all came from one sample that was sequenced in a study of blood T cell repertoires in COVID-19. The repertoire was sequenced with immunoSEQ multiplex PCR; TCRdb's copy has only in-frame clones and lacks some. The data show roughly 58,000 clones, roughly four fifths seen once. Input material: peripheral blood. The receptors here all came from a man aged 60-69 years with COVID-19, enrolled during active disease.

The gene calls are TRBV7-8 and TRBJ2-7; 12 bases map to TRBD2. The ends lost 0 bases at V and 3 bases at J; junction bases unmatched: 6. CDR3 length: 17 amino acids. Germline V gene lookup returns CDR1 SGHVS and CDR2 FQNEAQ. In DNA, the CDR3 is TGTGCCAGCAGCTTAGCGACTACTAGCGGGAGGAACTACGAGCAGTACTTC. It codes for CASSLATTSGRNYEQYF.

The rearrangement links TRBV18 to TRBJ2-1; TRBD1 is a possible D gene (5 bases). The germline V gene has CDR1 KGHSH and CDR2 LQKENI. The CDR3 is made up of 14 amino acids. V lost 1 base, J lost 6 bases, and 10 bases lay in between. Here the CDR3 DNA reads TGTGCCAGCTCACCACTGACAGTTCTCAATGAGCAGTTCTTC. It is translated as CASSPLTVLNEQFF.

This clone appeared a single time. The chain links TRBV13 to TRBJ1-1; 12 bases line up with TRBD1. In germline, CDR1 is PRHDT, CDR2 FYEKMQ (reference sequence). CDR3 size: 15 residues. V lost 4 bases to trimming and J lost 4 bases; unmatched junction nucleotides: 4. This CDR3 reads CASSSRDRGPTEAFF. The CDR3 coding sequence is TGTGCCAGCAGCTCACGGGACAGGGGGCCCACTGAAGCTTTCTTT.

This chain links TRBV11-3 with TRBJ2-3, with unresolved D. The V gene lost 3 bases and the J gene lost 2 bases, with 12 bases spanning the gap. CDR1 SGHNT and CDR2 YENEEA come from the germline V gene. The CDR3 spans 15 residues. The CDR3 region has the DNA TGTGCCAGCAGCTTGGTTAGGAGCCTCACAGATACGCAGTATTTT. Translating gives CASSLVRSLTDTQYF. Combining the CDR3 with reference TRBV11-3 and TRBJ2-3 gives the whole variable domain EAGVVQSPRYKIIEKKQPVAFWCNPISGHNTLYWYLQNLGQGPELLIRYENEEAVDDSQLPKDRFSAERLKGVDSTLKIQPAELGDSAVYLCASSLVRSLTDTQYFGPGTRLTVL.

The chain employs TRBV6-5 and TRBJ1-6; unclear D gene. Germline V gives CDR1 MNHEY, CDR2 SVGAGI. CDR3 length: 14 amino acids. The V gene lost 10 bases and the J gene lost 10 bases, with 20 bases spanning the gap. The CDR3 spells CATITRVGQSPLHF. The CDR3 DNA reads as TGTGCCACGATAACGAGGGTCGGGCAATCACCCCTCCACTTT.

The rearrangement links TRBV7-8 to TRBJ2-5; TRBD1 agrees at 9 bases. This CDR3 region has 15 residues. The germline gives CDR1 SGHVS, CDR2 FQNEAQ. The J segment lost 3 bases and the V segment lost 5 bases, leaving 7 bases of the junction unmatched. In DNA form, the CDR3 reads TGTGCCAGCAGCGTATCCGGGACAGGGAAAGAGACCCAGTACTTC. Amino acids: CASSVSGTGKETQYF.

The V and J genes are TRBV21-1 and TRBJ1-4. TRBV21-1 is given as a pseudogene. CDR3 length: 13 amino acids. This CDR3 reads CASSKRRNEKLFF. CDR3 nucleotide sequence: TGTGCCAGCAGCAAACGCCGGAATGAAAAACTGTTTTTT.

This clone was observed a single time. V is TRBV19 and J is TRBJ1-2; tentatively, D is TRBD1 (6 bases). This CDR3 is built from 13 residues. From germline, CDR1 is LNHDA and CDR2 SQIVND (reference sequence). Trimming shortened V by 6 bases and J by 4 bases, and 12 bases separated the two germline ends. CDR3 nucleotide sequence: TGTGCCAGTAGGAAGGGGGTCGGCTATGGCTACACCTTC. The encoded protein is CASRKGVGYGYTF.

This clone was seen a handful of times. CDR3 sequence (DNA): TGTGCCAGCAAGTTGACAGGGTTCGGAGAGACCCAGTACTTC. Protein product: CASKLTGFGETQYF. The rearrangement links TRBV6-6 to TRBJ2-5, with 7 bases identical to TRBD1. Germline V gene sequence: CDR1 MNHNY, CDR2 SVGAGI (reference sequence). The CDR3 has 14 amino acids. V was pared by 7 bases and J by 4 bases, with 9 bases of the junction left unmatched.

The CDR3 region is CASSLSGTGVTGELFF. Here the CDR3 DNA reads TGTGCCAGCAGTTTATCAGGGACAGGGGTAACCGGGGAGCTGTTTTTT. The chain has TRBV27 and TRBJ2-2, with 10 bases fitting TRBD1. Germline CDR1 reads MNHEY; CDR2 reads SMNVEV (reference sequence). V gave up 0 bases and J gave up 5 bases; unmatched junction bases: 3. The length of the CDR3 is 16 residues.

The CDR3 reads CASSFRLAGTTDTQYF. As DNA, the CDR3 is TGTGCCAGCAGCTTCCGACTAGCGGGGACCACAGATACGCAGTATTTT. The chain joins TRBV9 to TRBJ2-3, with 11 bases fitting TRBD2. V gave up 4 bases and J gave up 2 bases; unmatched junction bases: 6. Per the germline V gene, CDR1 is SGDLS and CDR2 is YYNGEE. CDR3 length: 16 residues. Full variable domain (remainder filled in from reference TRBV9 and TRBJ2-3): DSGVTQTPKHLITATGQRVTLRCSPRSGDLSVYWYQQSLDQGLQFLIQYYNGEERAKGNILERFSAQQFPDLHSELNLSSLELGDSALYFCASSFRLAGTTDTQYFGPGTRLTVL.

This clone was found once. J is TRBJ1-1 and V is TRBV29-1; D uncertain. V lost 4 bases, J lost 2 bases, and 11 bases lay in between. The CDR3 contains 13 residues. The germline CDR1 and CDR2 sequences are SQVTM and ANQGSEA. Here the CDR3 reads CSVVNTENTEAFF. The DNA of the CDR3 is TGCAGCGTTGTAAATACAGAAAACACTGAAGCTTTCTTT. Full variable domain (missing parts from reference TRBV29-1 and TRBJ1-1): SAVISQKPSRDICQRGTSLTIQCQVDSQVTMMFWYRQQPGQSLTLIATANQGSEATYESGFVIDKFPISRPNLTFSTLTVSNMSPEDSSIYLCSVVNTENTEAFFGQGTRLTVV.

CDR3 sequence: CASSRQGPSYEQYF. In nucleotides, the CDR3 is TGTGCCAGCAGCCGACAGGGGCCCTCCTACGAGCAGTACTTC. The gene calls are TRBV7-9 and TRBJ2-7; 8 bases map to TRBD1. This CDR3 has 14 amino acids. Germline-derived CDR1 and CDR2 are SEHNR and FQNEAQ (reference sequence). The V segment lost 5 bases and the J segment 0 bases; nucleotides outside the gene matches: 3. Looking up the rest from reference TRBV7-9 and TRBJ2-7 gives the full variable domain: DTGVSQNPRHKITKRGQNVTFRCDPISEHNRLYWYRQTLGQGPEFLTYFQNEAQLEKSRLLSDRFSAERPKGSFSTLEIQRTEQGDSAMYLCASSRQGPSYEQYFGPGTRLTVT.

The genes are TRBV27 and TRBJ2-7; perhaps TRBD2 as D (6 bases). The CDR3 runs 12 residues. V gave up 8 bases and J gave up 2 bases, with 10 bases separating them. In germline, CDR1 is MNHEY, CDR2 SMNVEV (reference sequence). In nucleotides, the CDR3 is TGTGCCAGCTGGGACTCTCCCTACGAGCAGTACTTC. This codes for CASWDSPYEQYF.

The chain joins TRBV5-5 to TRBJ2-7; TRBD1 matches 7 bases. This CDR3 is 15 amino acids long. With V trimmed by 4 bases and J by 3 bases, 10 bases remained unmatched. Looked up from germline, CDR1 is SGHKS and CDR2 is YYEKEE (reference sequence). The CDR3 coding sequence is TGTGCCAGCAGCACAGAGACAGGGAACTACTACGAGCAGTACTTC. Encoded protein: CASSTETGNYYEQYF.

The DNA of the CDR3 is TGCGCCAGCAGCTTGGGGAGCGAAACAGATACGCAGTATTTT. As protein: CASSLGSETDTQYF. This chain links TRBV5-1 with TRBJ2-3; D not certain. Germline assignment: CDR1 SGHRS and CDR2 YFSETQ. The V end lost 0 bases, the J end lost 3 bases, and 8 bases lay between the germline ends. The CDR3 runs 14 residues.

The rearrangement uses TRBV9 and TRBJ2-7, with D hard to call. Germline CDR1 SGDLS, CDR2 YYNGEE. This CDR3 is built from 13 residues. Trimming took 4 bases from V and 2 from J, leaving 10 bases between them. CDR3 nucleotides: TGTGCCAGCAGCCCCGACACAGCCTACGAGCAGTACTTC. Amino acid sequence: CASSPDTAYEQYF.

The rearrangement joins TRBV6-5 to TRBJ2-7; 8 bases match TRBD1. Germline CDR1 reads MNHEY; CDR2 reads SVGAGI. J lost 5 bases, V lost 4 bases, and 10 bases had no gene match. The CDR3 length is 15 residues. The CDR3 spells CASSSGTGGAHEQYF. CDR3 sequence (DNA): TGTGCCAGCAGTTCTGGGACAGGTGGGGCCCACGAGCAGTACTTC.

The rearrangement joins TRBV3-1 (or the pseudogene TRBV3-2) to TRBJ2-7, with TRBD1 identical over 9 bases. Per germline, CDR1 LGHDT and CDR2 YNNKEL (reference sequence). This CDR3 spans 12 amino acids. Trimming at V came to 3 bases and at J to 9 bases, leaving 3 bases not matched to a gene. DNA for the CDR3: TGTGCCAGCAGCCAGACGGGACAGGGGCAGTACTTC. Translated: CASSQTGQGQYF.

In this sample, this clone turned up once. CDR3 bases: TGTGCCAGCAGTGGGACAACGGGTGGCGGGGAGCTGTTTTTT. Encoded protein: CASSGTTGGGELFF. The chain joins TRBV6-2 or TRBV6-3 to TRBJ2-2, with a weak D call TRBD1 (6 bases). The germline V gene has CDR1 MNHEY and CDR2 SVGEGT. The CDR3 runs to 14 residues. The germline V and J ends were trimmed by 5 bases and 7 bases, with 14 bases remaining between them.

The chain couples TRBV2 to TRBJ1-4, with 9 bases fitting TRBD1. V trimming: 6 bases; J trimming: 10 bases; junction bases outside the gene matches: 3. Germline values: CDR1 SNHLY, CDR2 FYNNEI. CDR3 length: 12 amino acids. The CDR3 spells CASREDRGKLFF. CDR3 bases: TGTGCCAGCAGAGAGGACAGGGGAAAACTGTTTTTT.

The chain employs TRBV6-4 and TRBJ2-1, with D possibly TRBD1 on 6 matching bases. This CDR3 contains 16 residues. With 6 bases removed from V and 2 bases from J, the gap between germline ends came to 17 bases. Germline CDR1 reads MRHNA; CDR2 reads SNTAGT. CDR3 protein: CASRTLGASTYNEQFF. The CDR3 DNA is TGTGCCAGCAGGACGTTGGGGGCCTCGACCTACAATGAGCAGTTCTTC.

V gene TRBV10-3 combines with J gene TRBJ1-5; TRBD1 might be the D (5 bases). Germline CDR1 is ENHRY and CDR2 is SYGVKD. The V and J ends lost 2 bases and 5 bases respectively, with 13 bases between them. The CDR3 consists of 15 residues. The CDR3 DNA reads TGTGCCATCAGTGAGGGGGCAGGGAGGGATCAGCCCCAGCATTTT. Translated: CAISEGAGRDQPQHF.

This clone was seen only a few times. The chain employs TRBV19 and TRBJ2-2; maybe TRBD2 (7 bases). With 3 bases removed from V and 5 bases from J, the gap between germline ends came to 16 bases. CDR3 length equals 16 residues. Looked up from germline, CDR1 is LNHDA and CDR2 is SQIVND (reference sequence). The CDR3 sequence is CASSIEWGGQTGELFF. CDR3 coding DNA: TGTGCCAGTAGTATTGAGTGGGGGGGCCAGACCGGGGAGCTGTTTTTT.